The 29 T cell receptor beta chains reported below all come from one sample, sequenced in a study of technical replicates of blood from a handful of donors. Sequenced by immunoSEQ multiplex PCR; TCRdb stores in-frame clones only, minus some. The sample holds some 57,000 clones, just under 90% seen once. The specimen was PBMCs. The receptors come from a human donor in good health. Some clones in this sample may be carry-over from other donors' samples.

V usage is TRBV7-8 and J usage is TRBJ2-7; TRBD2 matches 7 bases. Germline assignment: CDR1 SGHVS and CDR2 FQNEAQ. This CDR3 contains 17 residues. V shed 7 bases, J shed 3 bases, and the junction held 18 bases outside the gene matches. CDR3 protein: CASTDNPVPGGGYEQYF. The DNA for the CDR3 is TGTGCCAGCACCGATAACCCCGTACCGGGGGGTGGCTACGAGCAGTACTTC.

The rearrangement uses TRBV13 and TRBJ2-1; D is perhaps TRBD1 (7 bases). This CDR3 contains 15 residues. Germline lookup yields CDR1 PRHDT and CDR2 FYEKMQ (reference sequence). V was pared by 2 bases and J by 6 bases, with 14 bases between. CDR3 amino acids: CASSLHPGGSNEQFF. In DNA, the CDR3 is TGTGCCAGCAGCTTACATCCAGGGGGGAGCAATGAGCAGTTCTTC.

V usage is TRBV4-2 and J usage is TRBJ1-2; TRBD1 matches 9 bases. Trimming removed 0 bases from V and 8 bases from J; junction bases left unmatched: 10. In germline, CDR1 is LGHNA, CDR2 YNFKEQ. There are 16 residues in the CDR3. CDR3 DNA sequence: TGTGCCAGCAGCCAAGATTCCCGCGGGACAGGGAACGGCTACACCTTC. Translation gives CASSQDSRGTGNGYTF.

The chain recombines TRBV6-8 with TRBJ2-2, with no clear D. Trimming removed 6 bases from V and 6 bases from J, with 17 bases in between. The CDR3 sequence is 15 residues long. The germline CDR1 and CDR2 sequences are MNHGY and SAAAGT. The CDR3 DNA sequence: TGTGCCAGCAGGGCCCGGGTGGCGACCTCCGGGGAGCTGTTTTTT. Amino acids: CASRARVATSGELFF.

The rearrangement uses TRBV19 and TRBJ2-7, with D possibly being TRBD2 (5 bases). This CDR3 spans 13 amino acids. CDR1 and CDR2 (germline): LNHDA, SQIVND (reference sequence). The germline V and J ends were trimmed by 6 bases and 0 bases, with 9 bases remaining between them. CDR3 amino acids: CASRSGSSYEQYF. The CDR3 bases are TGTGCCAGTAGGTCGGGAAGCTCCTACGAGCAGTACTTC.

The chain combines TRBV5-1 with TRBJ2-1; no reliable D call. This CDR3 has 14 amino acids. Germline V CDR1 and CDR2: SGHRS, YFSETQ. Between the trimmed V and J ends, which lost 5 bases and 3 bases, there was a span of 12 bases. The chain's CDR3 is CASRYEVFYNEQFF. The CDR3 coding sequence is TGCGCCAGCAGATACGAGGTTTTCTACAATGAGCAGTTCTTC.

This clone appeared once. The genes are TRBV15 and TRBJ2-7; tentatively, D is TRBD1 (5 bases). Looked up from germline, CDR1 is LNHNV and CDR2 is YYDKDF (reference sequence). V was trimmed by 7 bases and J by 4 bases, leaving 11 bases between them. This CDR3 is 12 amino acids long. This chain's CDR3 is CATMSRVYEQYF. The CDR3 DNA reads TGTGCCACCATGAGCAGGGTTTACGAGCAGTACTTC.

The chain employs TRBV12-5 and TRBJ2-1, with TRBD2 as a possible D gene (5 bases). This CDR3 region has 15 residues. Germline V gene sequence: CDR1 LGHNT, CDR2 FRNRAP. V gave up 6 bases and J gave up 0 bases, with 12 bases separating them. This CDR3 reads CASGPGVGSYNEQFF. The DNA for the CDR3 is TGTGCTAGTGGCCCCGGGGTGGGCTCCTACAATGAGCAGTTCTTC.

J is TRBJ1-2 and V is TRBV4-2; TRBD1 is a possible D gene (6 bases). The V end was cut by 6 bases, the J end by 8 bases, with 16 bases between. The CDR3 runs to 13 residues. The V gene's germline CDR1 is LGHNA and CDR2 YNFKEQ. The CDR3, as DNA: TGTGCCAGCAGTCGGACAGATACTCCCGGCTACACCTTC. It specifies CASSRTDTPGYTF.

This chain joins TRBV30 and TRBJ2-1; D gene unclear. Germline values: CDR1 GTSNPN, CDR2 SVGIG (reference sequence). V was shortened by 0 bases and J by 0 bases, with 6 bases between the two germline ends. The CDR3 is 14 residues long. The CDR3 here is CAWSVESSYNEQFF. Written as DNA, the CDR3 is TGTGCCTGGAGTGTGGAGAGCTCCTACAATGAGCAGTTCTTC.

The CDR3 DNA is TGTGCCAGCAGTACATACGGGGGGGCCCCCTACAATGAGCAGTTCTTC. Protein: CASSTYGGAPYNEQFF. The chain joins TRBV6-6 to TRBJ2-1, with TRBD2 matching over 8 bases. Trimming took 5 bases from V and 2 from J; bases not matched to a gene: 8. CDR3 length: 16 residues. The germline V gene encodes CDR1 MNHNY and CDR2 SVGAGI (reference sequence).

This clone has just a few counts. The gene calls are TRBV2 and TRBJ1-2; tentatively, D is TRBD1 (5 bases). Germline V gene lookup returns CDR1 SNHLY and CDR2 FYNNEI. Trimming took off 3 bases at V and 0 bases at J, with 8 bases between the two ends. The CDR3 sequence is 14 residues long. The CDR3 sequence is CASSDLTANYGYTF. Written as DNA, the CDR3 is TGTGCCAGCAGTGACTTGACAGCTAACTATGGCTACACCTTC. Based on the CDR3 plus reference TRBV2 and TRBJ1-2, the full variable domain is EPEVTQTPSHQVTQMGQEVILRCVPISNHLYFYWYRQILGQKVEFLVSFYNNEISEKSEIFDDQFSVERPDGSNFTLKIRSTKLEDSAMYFCASSDLTANYGYTFGSGTRLTVV.

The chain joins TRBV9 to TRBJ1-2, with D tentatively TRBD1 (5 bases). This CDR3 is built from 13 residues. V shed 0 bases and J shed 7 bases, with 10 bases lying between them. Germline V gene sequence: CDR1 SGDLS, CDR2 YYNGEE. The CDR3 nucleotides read TGTGCCAGCAGCGTAGGGCCCCAGGGTGGCTACACCTTC. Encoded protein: CASSVGPQGGYTF. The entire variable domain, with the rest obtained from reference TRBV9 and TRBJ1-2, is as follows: DSGVTQTPKHLITATGQRVTLRCSPRSGDLSVYWYQQSLDQGLQFLIQYYNGEERAKGNILERFSAQQFPDLHSELNLSSLELGDSALYFCASSVGPQGGYTFGSGTRLTVV.

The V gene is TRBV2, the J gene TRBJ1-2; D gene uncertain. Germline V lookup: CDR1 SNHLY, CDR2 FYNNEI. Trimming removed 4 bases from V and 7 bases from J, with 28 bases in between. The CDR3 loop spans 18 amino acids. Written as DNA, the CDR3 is TGTGCCAGCAGTGCCTGGCCCAAACCGGCGGGAGAGGATTTTGGCTACACCTTC. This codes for CASSAWPKPAGEDFGYTF. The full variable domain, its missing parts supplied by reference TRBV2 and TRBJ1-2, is EPEVTQTPSHQVTQMGQEVILRCVPISNHLYFYWYRQILGQKVEFLVSFYNNEISEKSEIFDDQFSVERPDGSNFTLKIRSTKLEDSAMYFCASSAWPKPAGEDFGYTFGSGTRLTVV.

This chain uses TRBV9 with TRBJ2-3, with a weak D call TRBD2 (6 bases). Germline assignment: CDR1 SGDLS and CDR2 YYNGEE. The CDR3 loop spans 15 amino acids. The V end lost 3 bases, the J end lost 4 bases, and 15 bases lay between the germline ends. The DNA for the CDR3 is TGTGCCAGCAGCGCCTCTGAGGGACTCTCAGATACGCAGTATTTT. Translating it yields CASSASEGLSDTQYF.

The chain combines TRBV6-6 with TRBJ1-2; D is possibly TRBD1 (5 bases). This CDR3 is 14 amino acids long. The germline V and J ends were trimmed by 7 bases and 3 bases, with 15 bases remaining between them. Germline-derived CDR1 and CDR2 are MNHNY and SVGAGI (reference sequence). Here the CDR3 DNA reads TGTGCCAGCACCCCCCGGGGGGGGGACTATGGCTACACCTTC. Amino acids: CASTPRGGDYGYTF.

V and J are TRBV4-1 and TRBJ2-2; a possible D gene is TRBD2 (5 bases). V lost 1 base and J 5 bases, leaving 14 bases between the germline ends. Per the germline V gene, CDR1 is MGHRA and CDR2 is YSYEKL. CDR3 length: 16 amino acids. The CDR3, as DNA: TGCGCCAGCAGCCAAGTTGCCTCTCGAGGGACCGGGGAGCTGTTTTTT. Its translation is CASSQVASRGTGELFF.

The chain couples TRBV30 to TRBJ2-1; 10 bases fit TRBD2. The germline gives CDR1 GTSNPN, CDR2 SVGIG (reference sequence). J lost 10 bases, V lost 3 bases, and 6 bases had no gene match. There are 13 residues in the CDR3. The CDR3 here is CAWRSGRAGEQFF. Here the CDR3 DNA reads TGTGCCTGGAGGAGCGGGAGGGCCGGGGAGCAGTTCTTC.

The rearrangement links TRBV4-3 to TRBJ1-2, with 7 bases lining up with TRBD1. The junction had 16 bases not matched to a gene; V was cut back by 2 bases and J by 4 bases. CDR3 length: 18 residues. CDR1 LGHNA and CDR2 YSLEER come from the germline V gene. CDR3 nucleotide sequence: TGCGCCAGCAGCCAATCCACCCCATTTAGACAGGGATCCTATGGCTACACCTTC. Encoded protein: CASSQSTPFRQGSYGYTF.

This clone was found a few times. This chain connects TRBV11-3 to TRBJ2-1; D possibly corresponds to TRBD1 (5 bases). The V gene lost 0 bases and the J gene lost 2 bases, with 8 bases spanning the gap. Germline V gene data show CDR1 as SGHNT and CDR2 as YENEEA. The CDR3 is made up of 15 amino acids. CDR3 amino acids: CASSLDKGTYNEQFF. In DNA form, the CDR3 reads TGTGCCAGCAGCTTAGACAAGGGGACCTACAATGAGCAGTTCTTC. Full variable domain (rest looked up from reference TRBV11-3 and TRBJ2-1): EAGVVQSPRYKIIEKKQPVAFWCNPISGHNTLYWYLQNLGQGPELLIRYENEEAVDDSQLPKDRFSAERLKGVDSTLKIQPAELGDSAVYLCASSLDKGTYNEQFFGPGTRLTVL.

The CDR3 DNA follows: TGTGCCAGCAGCGGGACAGGGGGCGATCAGCCCCAGCATTTT. It is translated as CASSGTGGDQPQHF. The chain is built from TRBV2 and TRBJ1-5; 12 positions match TRBD1. This CDR3 is 14 amino acids long. CDR1 and CDR2 (germline): SNHLY, FYNNEI. V lost 6 bases and J lost 5; bases outside the gene matches: 2.

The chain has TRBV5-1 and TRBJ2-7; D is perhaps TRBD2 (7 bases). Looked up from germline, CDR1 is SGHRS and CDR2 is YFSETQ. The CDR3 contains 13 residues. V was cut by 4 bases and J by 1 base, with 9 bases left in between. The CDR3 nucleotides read TGCGCCAGCAGCGGGGGGGCGTCCTACGAGCAGTACTTC. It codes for CASSGGASYEQYF.

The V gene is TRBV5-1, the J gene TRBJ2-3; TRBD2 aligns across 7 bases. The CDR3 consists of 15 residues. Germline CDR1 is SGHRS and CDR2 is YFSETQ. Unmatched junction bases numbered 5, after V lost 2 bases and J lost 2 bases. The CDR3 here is CASSFRAGSTDTQYF. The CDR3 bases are TGCGCCAGCAGCTTCAGAGCGGGGTCCACAGATACGCAGTATTTT.

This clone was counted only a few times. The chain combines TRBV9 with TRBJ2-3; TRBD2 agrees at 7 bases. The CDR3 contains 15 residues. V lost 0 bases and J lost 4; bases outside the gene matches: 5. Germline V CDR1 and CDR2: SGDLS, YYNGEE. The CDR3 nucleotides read TGTGCCAGCAGCGTAGCTGGGACTATGGCAGATACGCAGTATTTT. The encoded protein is CASSVAGTMADTQYF.

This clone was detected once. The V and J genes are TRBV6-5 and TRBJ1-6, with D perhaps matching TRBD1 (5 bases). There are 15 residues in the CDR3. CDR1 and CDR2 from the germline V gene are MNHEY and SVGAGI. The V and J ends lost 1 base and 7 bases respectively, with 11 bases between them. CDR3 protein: CASSYFQGVNSPLHF. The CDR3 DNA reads TGTGCCAGCAGTTACTTTCAGGGTGTGAATTCACCCCTCCACTTT.

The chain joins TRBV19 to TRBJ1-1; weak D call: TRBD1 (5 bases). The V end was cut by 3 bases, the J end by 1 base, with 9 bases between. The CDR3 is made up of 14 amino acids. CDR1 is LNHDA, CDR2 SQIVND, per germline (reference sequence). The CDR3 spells CASSIGAGNTEAFF. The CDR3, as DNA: TGTGCCAGTAGTATTGGGGCCGGGAACACTGAAGCTTTCTTT.

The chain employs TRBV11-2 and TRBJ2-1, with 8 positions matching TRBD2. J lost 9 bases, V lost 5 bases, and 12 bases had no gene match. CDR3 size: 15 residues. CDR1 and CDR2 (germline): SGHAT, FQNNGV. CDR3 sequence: CASSPLAVGSGEQFF. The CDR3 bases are TGTGCCAGCAGCCCACTAGCGGTTGGGAGCGGTGAGCAGTTCTTC.

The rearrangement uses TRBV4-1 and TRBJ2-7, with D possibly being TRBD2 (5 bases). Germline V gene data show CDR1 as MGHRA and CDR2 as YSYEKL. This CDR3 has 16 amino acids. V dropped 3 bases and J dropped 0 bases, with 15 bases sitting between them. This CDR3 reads CASSQPTGIGSYEQYF. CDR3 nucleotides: TGCGCCAGCAGCCAGCCCACGGGGATAGGCTCCTACGAGCAGTACTTC.

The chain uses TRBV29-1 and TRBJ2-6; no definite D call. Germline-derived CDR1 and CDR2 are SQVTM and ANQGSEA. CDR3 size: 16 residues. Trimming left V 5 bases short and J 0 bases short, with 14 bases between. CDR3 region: CSVRLTSFSGANVLTF. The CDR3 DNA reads TGCAGCGTTCGCTTGACATCCTTCTCTGGGGCCAACGTCCTGACTTTC.